The clone carrying this T cell receptor (beta chain) was counted ten times or more. Antigen unknown. The source of the sample is a study of early T cells in non-severe SARS-CoV-2 infection. Across the whole study: The study sequenced bulk RNA from unsorted whole blood, with chains unpaired.

Separate cDNA molecules each had unique molecular identifiers attached to them. In TCRdb, the 5' RACE reads were re-called with MiXCR into one record per CDR3 protein. Altogether tens of thousands of distinct CDR3 sequences are present, 12% being singletons, with the ten largest covering 15% to 20%. Study-level points and caveats: Anti-spike CD8 responses were favored in VDJdb matching, and private and CD4 specificities were missed.

The germline gives CDR1 MDHEN, CDR2 SYDVKM. The CDR3 length is 16 residues. V was pared by 4 bases and J by 1 base, with 16 bases between. This clonotype originated in an adult who was a healthcare worker with PCR-confirmed SARS-CoV-2 infection or an uninfected control (not recorded which). The chain recombines TRBV28 with TRBJ2-5; D is possibly TRBD1 (7 bases). The sample was whole blood. The CDR3 is CASSYVYRGLQETQYF. The CDR3 DNA is TGTGCCAGCAGTTACGTCTACAGGGGACTCCAAGAGACCCAGTACTTC.